The present entry profiles one T cell receptor (beta chain) with its context. What it recognizes is unknown. This entry is derived from a study of cytomegalovirus exposure and HLA in healthy donors. The donors were members of the validation cohort comprising over a hundred subjects, separate from the approximately 710-subject first cohort. Regarding the study as a whole: Associated with cytomegalovirus, according to the listing, were 164 TCR beta chains.

TCRdb's table, derived via immunoSEQ multiplex PCR, lists solely in-frame clones and lacks some. The table records more than 300,000 clones, 86% of them present only once. This CDR3 is 11 amino acids long. With V trimmed by 0 bases and J by 14 bases, 0 bases remained unmatched. The germline V gene has CDR1 MNHEY and CDR2 SVGAGI. V and J are TRBV6-5 and TRBJ2-1; 8 bases map to TRBD1. The sequencing sample was made of PBMCs. The receptor was isolated from a woman aged 18-30 years in good health and CMV-seronegative. The CDR3 here is CASSYSGQEFF. Here the CDR3 DNA reads TGTGCCAGCAGTTACTCGGGACAGGAGTTCTTC.